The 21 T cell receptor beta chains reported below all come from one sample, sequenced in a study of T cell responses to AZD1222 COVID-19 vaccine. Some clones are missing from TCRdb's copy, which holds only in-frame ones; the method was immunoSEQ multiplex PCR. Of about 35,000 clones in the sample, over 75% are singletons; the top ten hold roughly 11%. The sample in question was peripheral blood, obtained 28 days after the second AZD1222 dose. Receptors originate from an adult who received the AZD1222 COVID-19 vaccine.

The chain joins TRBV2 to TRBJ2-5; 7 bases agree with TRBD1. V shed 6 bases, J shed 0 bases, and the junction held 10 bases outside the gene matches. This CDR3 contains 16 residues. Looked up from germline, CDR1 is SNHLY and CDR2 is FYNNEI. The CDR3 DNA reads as TGTGCCAGCAGGAGAGCCAGGACAGGAGACCAAGAGACCCAGTACTTC. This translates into CASRRARTGDQETQYF.

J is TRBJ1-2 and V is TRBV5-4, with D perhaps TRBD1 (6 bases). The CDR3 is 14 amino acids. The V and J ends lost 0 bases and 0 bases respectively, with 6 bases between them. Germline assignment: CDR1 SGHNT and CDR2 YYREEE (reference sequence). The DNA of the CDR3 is TGTGCCAGCAGCTTGGACAGGGCTAACTATGGCTACACCTTC. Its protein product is CASSLDRANYGYTF.

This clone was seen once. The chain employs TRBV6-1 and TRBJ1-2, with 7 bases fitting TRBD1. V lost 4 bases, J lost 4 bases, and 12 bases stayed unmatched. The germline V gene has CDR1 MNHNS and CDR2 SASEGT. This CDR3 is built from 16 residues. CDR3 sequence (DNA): TGTGCCAGCAGTGTGACAGGGAGGGGGTATGGCTATGGCTACACCTTC. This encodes CASSVTGRGYGYGYTF.

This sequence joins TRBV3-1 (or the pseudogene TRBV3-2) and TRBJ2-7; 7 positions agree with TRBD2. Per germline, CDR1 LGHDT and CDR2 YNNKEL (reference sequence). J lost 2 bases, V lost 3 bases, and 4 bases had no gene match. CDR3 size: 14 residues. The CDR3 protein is CASSHELAPYEQYF. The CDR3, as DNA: TGTGCCAGCAGCCATGAACTAGCGCCCTACGAGCAGTACTTC.

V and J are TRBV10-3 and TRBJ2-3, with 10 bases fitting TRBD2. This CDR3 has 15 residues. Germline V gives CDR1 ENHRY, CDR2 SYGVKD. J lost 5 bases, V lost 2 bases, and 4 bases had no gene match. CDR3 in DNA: TGTGCCATCAGTGAGGCTAGCGGGGGAGGAGATACGCAGTATTTT. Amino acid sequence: CAISEASGGGDTQYF.

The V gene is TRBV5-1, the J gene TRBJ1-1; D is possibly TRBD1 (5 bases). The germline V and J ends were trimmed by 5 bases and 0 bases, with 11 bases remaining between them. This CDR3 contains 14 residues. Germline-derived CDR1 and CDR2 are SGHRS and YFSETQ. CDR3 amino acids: CASREDTLNTEAFF. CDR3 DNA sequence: TGCGCCAGCAGGGAGGACACCTTGAACACTGAAGCTTTCTTT.

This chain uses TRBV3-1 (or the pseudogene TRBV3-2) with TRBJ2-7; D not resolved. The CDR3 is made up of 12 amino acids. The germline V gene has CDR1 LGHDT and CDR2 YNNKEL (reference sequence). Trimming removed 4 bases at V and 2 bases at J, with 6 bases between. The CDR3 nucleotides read TGTGCCAGCAGCCGCAACCCCTACGAGCAGTACTTC. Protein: CASSRNPYEQYF.

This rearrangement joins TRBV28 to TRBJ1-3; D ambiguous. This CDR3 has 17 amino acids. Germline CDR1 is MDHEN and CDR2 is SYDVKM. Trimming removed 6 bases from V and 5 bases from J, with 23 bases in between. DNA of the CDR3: TGTGCCAGCAGCCCCCGCCCGAGCAGGCAAGGACGAAACACCATATATTTT. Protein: CASSPRPSRQGRNTIYF.

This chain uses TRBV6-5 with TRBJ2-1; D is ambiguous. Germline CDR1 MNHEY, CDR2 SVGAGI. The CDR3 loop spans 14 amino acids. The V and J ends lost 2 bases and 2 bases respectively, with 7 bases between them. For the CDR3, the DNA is TGTGCCAGCAGTTACGGAAGGGCCTACAATGAGCAGTTCTTC. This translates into CASSYGRAYNEQFF.

The CDR3 is CASRLPSHGGVEAFF. The CDR3 nucleotides read TGTGCAAGTCGCTTACCCTCCCATGGGGGGGTTGAAGCTTTCTTT. V gene TRBV12-2 combines with J gene TRBJ1-1. TRBV12-2 is termed a pseudogene. The CDR3 loop spans 15 amino acids.

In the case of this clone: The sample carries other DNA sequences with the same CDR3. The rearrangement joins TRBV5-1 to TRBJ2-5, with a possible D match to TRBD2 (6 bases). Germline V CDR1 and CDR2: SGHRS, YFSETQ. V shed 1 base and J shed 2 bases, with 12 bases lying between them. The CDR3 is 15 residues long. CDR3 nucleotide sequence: TGCGCCAGCAGCTTGAAGGGACTCGATCAAGAGACCCAGTACTTC. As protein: CASSLKGLDQETQYF. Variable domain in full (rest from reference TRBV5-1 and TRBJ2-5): KAGVTQTPRYLIKTRGQQVTLSCSPISGHRSVSWYQQTPGQGLQFLFEYFSETQRNKGNFPGRFSGRQFSNSRSEMNVSTLELGDSALYLCASSLKGLDQETQYFGPGTRLLVL.

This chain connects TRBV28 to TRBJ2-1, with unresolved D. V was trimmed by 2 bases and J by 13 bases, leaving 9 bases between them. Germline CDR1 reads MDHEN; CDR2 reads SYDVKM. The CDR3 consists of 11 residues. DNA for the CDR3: TGTGCCAGCAGTTTAGACTTCCGTCAGTTCTTC. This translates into CASSLDFRQFF.

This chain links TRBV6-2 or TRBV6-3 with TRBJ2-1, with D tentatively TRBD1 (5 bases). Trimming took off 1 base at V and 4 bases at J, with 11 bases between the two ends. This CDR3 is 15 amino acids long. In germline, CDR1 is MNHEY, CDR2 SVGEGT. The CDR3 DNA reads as TGTGCCAGCAGTTACTTGGGGCCCACATACAATGAGCAGTTCTTC. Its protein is CASSYLGPTYNEQFF.

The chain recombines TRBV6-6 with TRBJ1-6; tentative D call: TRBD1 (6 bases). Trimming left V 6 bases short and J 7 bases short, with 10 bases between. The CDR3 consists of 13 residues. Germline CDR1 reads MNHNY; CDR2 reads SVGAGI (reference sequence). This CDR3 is CASSADRNSPLHF. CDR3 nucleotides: TGTGCCAGCAGCGCCGACAGGAATTCACCCCTCCACTTT.

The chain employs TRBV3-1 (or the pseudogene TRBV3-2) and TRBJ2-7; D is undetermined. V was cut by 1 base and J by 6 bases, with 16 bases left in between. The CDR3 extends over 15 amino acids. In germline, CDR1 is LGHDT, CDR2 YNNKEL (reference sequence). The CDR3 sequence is CASSQGPLGSREQYF. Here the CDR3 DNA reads TGTGCCAGCAGCCAAGGTCCACTTGGGTCCCGCGAGCAGTACTTC.

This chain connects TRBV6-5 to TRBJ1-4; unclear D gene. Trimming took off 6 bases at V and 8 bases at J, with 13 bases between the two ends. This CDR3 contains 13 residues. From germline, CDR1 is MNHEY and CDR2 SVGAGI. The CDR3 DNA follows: TGTGCCAGCAGACCCCTTCGCAGGGAAAAACTGTTTTTT. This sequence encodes CASRPLRREKLFF.

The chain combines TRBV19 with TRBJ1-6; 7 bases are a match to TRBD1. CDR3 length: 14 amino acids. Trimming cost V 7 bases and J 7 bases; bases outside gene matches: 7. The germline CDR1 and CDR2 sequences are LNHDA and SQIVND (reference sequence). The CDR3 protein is CASTQTGFNSPLHF. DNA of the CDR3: TGTGCCAGTACTCAGACAGGGTTCAATTCACCCCTCCACTTT.

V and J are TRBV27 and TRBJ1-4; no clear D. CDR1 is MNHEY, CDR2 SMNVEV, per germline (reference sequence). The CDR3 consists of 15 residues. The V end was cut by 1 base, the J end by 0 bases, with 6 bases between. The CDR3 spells CASSLFSATNEKLFF. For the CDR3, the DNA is TGTGCCAGCAGTTTATTTTCAGCAACTAATGAAAAACTGTTTTTT.

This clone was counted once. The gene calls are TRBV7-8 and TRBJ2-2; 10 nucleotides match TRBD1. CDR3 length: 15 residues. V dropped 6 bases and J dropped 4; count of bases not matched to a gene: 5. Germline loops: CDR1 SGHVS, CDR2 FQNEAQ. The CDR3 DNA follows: TGTGCCAGCAGTCTCCGGGACAGGGGCACCGGGGAGCTGTTTTTT. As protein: CASSLRDRGTGELFF.

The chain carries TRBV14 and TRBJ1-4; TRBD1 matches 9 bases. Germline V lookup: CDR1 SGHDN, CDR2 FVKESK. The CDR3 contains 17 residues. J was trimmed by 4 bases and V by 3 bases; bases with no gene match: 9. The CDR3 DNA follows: TGTGCCAGCAGCCATGGGACAGGGAAGTTTGGTAATGAAAAACTGTTTTTT. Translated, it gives CASSHGTGKFGNEKLFF.

CDR3 sequence: CASSTRDRGQQYF. The CDR3 DNA reads TGTGCCAGTAGTACCAGGGACAGGGGGCAGCAGTACTTC. The rearrangement links TRBV19 to TRBJ2-7; TRBD1 matches at 12 bases. The CDR3 length is 13 residues. The ends lost 4 bases at V and 8 bases at J; junction bases unmatched: 3. Germline CDR1 and CDR2: LNHDA and SQIVND (reference sequence). The full variable domain, completed using reference TRBV19 and TRBJ2-7, is DGGITQSPKYLFRKEGQNVTLSCEQNLNHDAMYWYRQDPGQGLRLIYYSQIVNDFQKGDIAEGYSVSREKKESFPLTVTSAQKNPTAFYLCASSTRDRGQQYFGPGTRLTVT.